What follows are 13 T cell receptor beta chains derived from one specimen sequenced in a study of T cells in localized non-small cell lung cancer. Produced via immunoSEQ multiplex PCR; TCRdb's table is partial and in-frame only. The table shows some 85,000 clones, with 80% occurring only once. The specimen was PBMCs, collected before any cancer treatment. The receptors were gathered from a man aged 35-69 years with stage II squamous cell lung carcinoma.

This clone was recorded only once. The V call is TRBV18, the J call TRBJ2-7; D is perhaps TRBD1 (6 bases). V lost 3 bases and J 1 base, leaving 13 bases between the germline ends. CDR3 length equals 15 residues. Germline V lookup: CDR1 KGHSH, CDR2 LQKENI. The CDR3 is CASSPIRTDSYEQYF. CDR3 in DNA: TGTGCCAGCTCACCTATTAGGACAGATTCCTACGAGCAGTACTTC. Supplemented by reference TRBV18 and TRBJ2-7, the full variable domain reads NAGVMQNPRHLVRRRGQEARLRCSPMKGHSHVYWYRQLPEEGLKFMVYLQKENIIDESGMPKERFSAEFPKEGPSILRIQQVVRGDSAAYFCASSPIRTDSYEQYFGPGTRLTVT.

This sequence joins TRBV28 and TRBJ2-4; TRBD1 is a possible D gene (6 bases). The CDR3 runs 16 residues. V dropped 4 bases and J dropped 6 bases, with 19 bases sitting between them. The V gene's germline CDR1 is MDHEN and CDR2 SYDVKM. The CDR3 protein is CASSSYHQGQTNIQYF. CDR3 DNA sequence: TGTGCCAGCAGTTCCTACCACCAAGGACAGACAAACATTCAGTACTTC.

V and J are TRBV2 and TRBJ2-7, with D uncertain. The CDR3 spans 10 residues. The germline V gene has CDR1 SNHLY and CDR2 FYNNEI. Trimming removed 5 bases from V and 4 bases from J, with 3 bases in between. The CDR3 DNA follows: TGTGCCAGCAGTTTATACGAGCAGTACTTC. As protein: CASSLYEQYF.

This sequence joins TRBV28 and TRBJ2-7, with D tentatively TRBD2 (6 bases). This CDR3 has 14 amino acids. V lost 6 bases and J lost 3, with 15 bases in between. Germline lookup yields CDR1 MDHEN and CDR2 SYDVKM. For the CDR3, the DNA is TGTGCCAGCAGAATGCCGGGACTCGACTACGAGCAGTACTTC. Protein: CASRMPGLDYEQYF.

This clone has a handful of counts. The chain combines TRBV6-6 with TRBJ1-1, with D perhaps matching TRBD1 (5 bases). Germline V gene lookup returns CDR1 MNHNY and CDR2 SVGAGI (reference sequence). This CDR3 spans 15 amino acids. The V end lost 7 bases, the J end lost 0 bases, and 15 bases lay between the germline ends. The CDR3 nucleotides read TGTGCCAGCACTCCAATGGGGGGGATGAACACTGAAGCTTTCTTT. As protein: CASTPMGGMNTEAFF.

The chain employs TRBV6-5 and TRBJ2-1, with TRBD2 matching 10 bases. J was trimmed by 4 bases and V by 6 bases; bases with no gene match: 6. The CDR3 covers 15 residues. Germline-derived CDR1 and CDR2 are MNHEY and SVGAGI. CDR3 in DNA: TGTGCCAGCAGGAGGACTAGCGGTGGGTACAATGAGCAGTTCTTC. It yields the protein CASRRTSGGYNEQFF.

This clone was recorded once. The chain joins TRBV14 to TRBJ2-4; either TRBD1 or TRBD2 may fit D (6 bases each). Per germline, CDR1 SGHDN and CDR2 FVKESK. Trimming took off 3 bases at V and 8 bases at J, with 14 bases between the two ends. This CDR3 is 14 amino acids long. The CDR3 loop reads CASSQFGRGHIQYF. The CDR3 region has the DNA TGTGCCAGCAGCCAGTTCGGCCGGGGGCACATTCAGTACTTC.

This sequence joins TRBV12-1 and TRBJ2-7; the tabulated D call, TRBD1, remains unverified against the DNA. TRBV12-1 is noted as a pseudogene. This CDR3 is 14 amino acids long. This CDR3 is CASSPGTGVYEQYF. The CDR3 coding sequence is TGTGCCAGCAGCCCCGGGACAGGGGTCTACGAGCAGTACTTC.

V gene TRBV10-2 combines with J gene TRBJ2-7; 9 nucleotides align to TRBD1. CDR3 length: 16 residues. Germline V gives CDR1 WSHSY, CDR2 SAAADI. V dropped 0 bases and J dropped 1; count of bases not matched to a gene: 4. CDR3 loop: CASSESKTGGSYEQYF. The CDR3 DNA follows: TGCGCCAGCAGTGAGTCTAAGACAGGGGGATCCTACGAGCAGTACTTC.

The J gene is TRBJ2-7, the V gene TRBV4-1, with TRBD2 as a possible D gene (7 bases). V was cut by 2 bases and J by 5 bases, with 13 bases left in between. The germline V gene has CDR1 MGHRA and CDR2 YSYEKL. The CDR3 loop spans 14 amino acids. The CDR3 sequence is CASSQPGGPHEQYF. The CDR3 DNA sequence: TGCGCCAGCAGCCAACCCGGGGGGCCCCACGAGCAGTACTTC.

The chain combines TRBV7-3 with TRBJ2-3; 11 bases agree with TRBD2. Looked up from germline, CDR1 is SGHTA and CDR2 is FQGTGA. The CDR3 runs 15 residues. V dropped 5 bases and J dropped 2; count of bases not matched to a gene: 3. The CDR3 loop is CASSLAGGHTDTQYF. CDR3 DNA: TGTGCCAGCAGCCTAGCGGGAGGTCACACAGATACGCAGTATTTT.

The chain is built from TRBV6-5 and TRBJ2-2; D remains unclear. Germline V gene lookup returns CDR1 MNHEY and CDR2 SVGAGI. V was shortened by 2 bases and J by 6 bases, with 7 bases between the two germline ends. The CDR3 has 13 amino acids. In DNA form, the CDR3 reads TGTGCCAGCAGTTACGATTCGGCCGGGGAGCTGTTTTTT. Residues: CASSYDSAGELFF.

The chain links TRBV30 to TRBJ2-5, with D tentatively TRBD2 (5 bases). Germline values: CDR1 GTSNPN, CDR2 SVGIG (reference sequence). The CDR3 sequence is 12 residues long. V was cut by 0 bases and J by 7 bases, with 9 bases left in between. The DNA of the CDR3 is TGTGCCTGGAGTGTAGGAGAGGGGACCCAGTACTTC. This gives the protein CAWSVGEGTQYF. Combining the CDR3 with reference TRBV30 and TRBJ2-5 gives the whole variable domain SQTIHQWPATLVQPVGSPLSLECTVEGTSNPNLYWYRQAAGRGLQLLFYSVGIGQISSEVPQNLSASRPQDRQFILSSKKLLLSDSGFYLCAWSVGEGTQYFGPGTRLLVL.